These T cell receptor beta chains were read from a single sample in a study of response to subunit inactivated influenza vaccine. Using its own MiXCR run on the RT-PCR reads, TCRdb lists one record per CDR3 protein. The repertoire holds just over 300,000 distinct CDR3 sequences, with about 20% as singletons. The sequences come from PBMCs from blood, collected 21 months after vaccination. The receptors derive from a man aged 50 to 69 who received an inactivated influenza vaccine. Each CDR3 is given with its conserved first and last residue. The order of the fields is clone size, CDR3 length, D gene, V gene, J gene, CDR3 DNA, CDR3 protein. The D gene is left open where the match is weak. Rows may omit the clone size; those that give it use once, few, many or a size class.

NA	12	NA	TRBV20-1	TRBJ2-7	TGCAGTGCGAGGACCGTTACCTACGAGCAGTACTTC	CSARTVTYEQYF
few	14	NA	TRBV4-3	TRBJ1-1	TGCGCCAGCAGCAGCCATCTGGGCGGCACTGAAGCTTTCTTT	CASSSHLGGTEAFF
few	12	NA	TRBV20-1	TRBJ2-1	TGCAGTGCCCGGATAGGTTGGAATGAGCAGTTCTTC	CSARIGWNEQFF
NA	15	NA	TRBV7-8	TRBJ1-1	TGTGCCAGCAGCTTAGCAATGGGTGGGCAGAATGAAGCTTTCTTT	CASSLAMGGQNEAFF
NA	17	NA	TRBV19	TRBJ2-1	TGTGCCAGTAGTATCCTGCGCGGGCCCCTCTCCTACAATGAGCAGTTCTTC	CASSILRGPLSYNEQFF
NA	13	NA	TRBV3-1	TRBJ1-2	TGTGCCAGCAGCCCGGGCCCAGGCGATGGCTACACCTTC	CASSPGPGDGYTF
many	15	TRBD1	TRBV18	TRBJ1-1	TGTGCCAGCTCAGCACTACCGGACAGGGACACTGAAGCTTTCTTT	CASSALPDRDTEAFF
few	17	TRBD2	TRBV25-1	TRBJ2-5	TGTGCCAGCAGTGAAACGACTAGCGGGAGGAGTTCAGAGACCCAGTACTTC	CASSETTSGRSSETQYF
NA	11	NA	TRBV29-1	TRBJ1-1	TGCAGCGTTCCTCTGGGAGCTGAAGCTTTCTTT	CSVPLGAEAFF
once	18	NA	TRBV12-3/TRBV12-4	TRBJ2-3	TGTGCCAGCAGTTTAACCCCCCTGCGGGGCGCGGGGACAGATACGCAGTATTTT	CASSLTPLRGAGTDTQYF
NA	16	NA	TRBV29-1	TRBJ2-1	TGCAGCGTTGTAAACTTTGGCGGCCACTCCTACAATGAGCAGTTCTTC	CSVVNFGGHSYNEQFF
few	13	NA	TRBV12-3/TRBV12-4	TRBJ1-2	TGTGCCAGCAGGTGGCCCGGTGGCTATGGCTACACCTTC	CASRWPGGYGYTF
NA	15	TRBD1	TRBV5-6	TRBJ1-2	TGTGCCAGCAGCTTGACGCGGGACAGGGGGCGAGGCTACACCTTC	CASSLTRDRGRGYTF
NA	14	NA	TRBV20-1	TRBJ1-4	TGCAGTGCTACCTACAGGTCGGGCGCCGAAAAACTGTTTTTT	CSATYRSGAEKLFF
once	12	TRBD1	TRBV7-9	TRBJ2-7	TGTGCCAGCAGCTGGACAGGGGACGAGCAGTACTTC	CASSWTGDEQYF
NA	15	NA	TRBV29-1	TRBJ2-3	TGCAGCGTTGAAGGGACTCAAGGGGGGACAGATACGCAGTATTTT	CSVEGTQGGTDTQYF
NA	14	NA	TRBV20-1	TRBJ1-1	TGCAGTGCTCCTACGGCCAGGGAGAACACTGAAGCTTTCTTT	CSAPTARENTEAFF
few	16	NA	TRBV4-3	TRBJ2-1	TGCGCCAGCACATATTCGACTAGTCTGCCCTACAATGAGCAGTTCTTC	CASTYSTSLPYNEQFF
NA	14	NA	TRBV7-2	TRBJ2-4	TGTGCCAGCAGCACTCAGGGTGGAGGAGACATTCAGTACTTC	CASSTQGGGDIQYF
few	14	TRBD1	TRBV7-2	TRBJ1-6	TGTGCCAGCAGCTTAGAAGGGGGCCGGCGACCCCTCCACTTT	CASSLEGGRRPLHF
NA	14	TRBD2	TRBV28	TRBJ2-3	TGTGCCAGCAGTGAAAGCGGGAGAACAGATACGCAGTATTTT	CASSESGRTDTQYF
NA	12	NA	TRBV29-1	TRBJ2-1	TGCAGCGTTGATGGTCCAAGCGATGAGCAGTTCTTC	CSVDGPSDEQFF
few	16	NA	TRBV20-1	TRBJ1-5	TGCAGTGCTAGAGCGACAAGTTCCCCCTCCTATCAGCCCCAGCATTTT	CSARATSSPSYQPQHF
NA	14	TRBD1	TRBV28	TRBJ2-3	TGTGCCAGCAGTTTAGCGGGACAGGGAGGTCCGCAGTATTTT	CASSLAGQGGPQYF
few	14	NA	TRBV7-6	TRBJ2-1	TGTGCCAGCAGCTTACGCGGCTCCTACAATGAGCAGTTCTTC	CASSLRGSYNEQFF
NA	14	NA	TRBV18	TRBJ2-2	TGTGCCAGCTCACCACCGCAGCGGACCGGGGAGCTGTTTTTT	CASSPPQRTGELFF
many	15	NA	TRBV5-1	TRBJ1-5	TGCGCCAGCAGCTCCTCAGGGGAGAGGGGTCAGCCCCAGCATTTT	CASSSSGERGQPQHF
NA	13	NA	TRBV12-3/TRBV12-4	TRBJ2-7	TGTGCCAGCAGGTCAGACACCGCCTACGAGCAGTACTTC	CASRSDTAYEQYF